This T cell receptor beta chain was profiled in a study of shared clonotypes between healthy human individuals (dated by TCRdb to about 2020). Context from the whole study: The cohort included three men and a couple of women between 18 and 49 years of age. To estimate repertoire size and how much clonotype sharing occurs between individuals, the study deeply sequenced the blood TCR repertoires of several healthy adults. To increase sequencing depth and limit assay-specific biases, TCR repertoire library preparation and sequencing were carried out by different laboratories using diverse techniques. Between about 0.8 and 9 billion PBMCs per donor were obtained by leukapheresis. Per donor, three plates each were used for CD4 naive and CD4 memory, two for CD8 naive, and one for CD8 memory. What the authors observed across the whole study: Because the study included only a small number of donors, the genetic and exposure-history diversity represented was limited. Sampling was restricted to blood, and TCR repertoires in tissue are likely to differ from TCR repertoires in blood. Pairwise subsampling indicated that sequencing depth was expected to affect the degree of clonotype sharing among donors. Estimated clonotype richness was generally larger for naive than for memory subsets. Rarefaction of sorted-subset datasets indicated incomplete sequencing despite the large sequencing depth. Clonotypes shared by all four sorted-subset donors showed higher generation probabilities than non-shared clonotypes. When a handful of donors were compared, the shared fraction of clonotypes was 5% to 6.5% for naive CD4, roughly 3.4% for naive CD8, about 2.5% for memory CD4, and 0.4% for memory CD8.

The CDR3 goes from the cysteine to the phenylalanine over 14 residues. Kept here is only the CDR3 DNA, which spans 42 bases and is read in frame from base 1. CDR1 and CDR2 are drawn from the germline V gene: SNHLY, FYNNEI. The V end gives up 8 bases and the J end 9 bases, leaving 10 bases in the junction not matched to a gene. In this sample, this clone turned up once. Its antigen is unknown. The record has no base qualities; no much larger clone is one base away. Using the deep immunoSEQ assay, multiplex PCR amplified TCR CDR3 regions from genomic DNA. Extracted genomic DNA from each cell subset was spread evenly across all wells of several immunoSEQ 96-well plates, with each plate serving as a replicate. For sorted subsets, roughly 190 ng of genomic DNA, equivalent to some 33,000 T cell genomes, went into each replicate PCR. Purified libraries were measured with a Qubit 3.0 fluorometer, size-checked on a Bioanalyzer 2100, and measured again with the KAPA Library Quantification kit. Each immunoSEQ 96-well plate was sequenced on its own single-read 150-cycle Illumina NextSeq 550 flow cell. The published analysis was carried out like this. The immunoSEQ output contained only junctional sequences without quality scores, so filtering could not match that applied to full-length reads. To assign V/J genes and CDR3, sequences were annotated against IMGT germline references using PyIR, a Python wrapper for IgBLAST v1.9. Reads with weak V/J assignments (E-value above 1e-6), missing CDR3, stop codons, out-of-frame junctions, or ambiguous translated residues were removed. V3J clonotypes were defined by identical inferred V gene, J gene, and CDR3 amino acid sequence. Percentage overlap between repertoires was calculated by dividing the number of shared unique clonotypes by the size of the smaller repertoire. Repertoire richness was assessed with RTK rarefaction, the Chao1 estimator, and Recon v2.1 estimates of unobserved clonotypes. For all TCRbeta clonotypes obtained by the gDNA method from a handful of donors, generation probabilities were computed with OLGA. Sourced from immuneACCESS, this table was stored by TCRdb with only in-frame sequences that have V and J called. A share of the clones is absent; for the studies checked, an unresolved V gene accounts for under half, and the remainder has no known explanation. Clone size and V and J calls were adopted from that table, with D and trimming inferred from the DNA. For this sample the table gives around 2.1 million clones, of which approximately 94% were detected only once. More than 1.5% of the sample comes from the top ten.

CD8 naive samples consisted of CD45RO-negative cells that were positively selected for CCR7, yielding a CD45RA+CCR7+ population without TemRA cells. The donors were healthy, HIV-negative adults who had no recently reported acute infections or vaccinations. Every donor was a Caucasian adult residing in Nashville, Tennessee, USA. Blood was obtained by leukapheresis, after which PBMCs were separated by Ficoll-Histopaque density gradient centrifugation and cryopreserved in liquid nitrogen vapor phase. Analytical flow cytometry was used to check the purity and quantity of every magnetically sorted T cell population. Genomic DNA was isolated from every sorted fraction and measured by UV absorbance on a Nanodrop 2000c.

The sample was naive CD8+ T cells from PBMCs. The sample's cell subset or site label, in plain terms: CD45RA+CCR7+. The receptor was isolated from a man aged 18 to 30 in good health. Some clones in this sample may be carry-over from other donors' samples. Rearrangement joined TRBV2 to TRBJ2-1, with TRBD2 identical over 10 junction bases. The CDR3 protein is CASLGLAGAPEQFF. The bases read TGTGCCAGCCTAGGGCTAGCGGGAGCCCCTGAGCAGTTCTTC.